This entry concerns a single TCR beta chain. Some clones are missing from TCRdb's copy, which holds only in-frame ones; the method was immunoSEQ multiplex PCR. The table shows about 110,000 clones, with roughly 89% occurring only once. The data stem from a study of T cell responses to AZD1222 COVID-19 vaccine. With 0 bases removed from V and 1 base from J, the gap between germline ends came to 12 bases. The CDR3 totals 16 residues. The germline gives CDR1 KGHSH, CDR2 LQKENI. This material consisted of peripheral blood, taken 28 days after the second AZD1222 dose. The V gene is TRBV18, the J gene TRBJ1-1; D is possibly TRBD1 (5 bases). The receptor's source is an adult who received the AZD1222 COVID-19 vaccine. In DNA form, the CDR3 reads TGTGCCAGCTCACCACCGGGGGGACGGACGAACACTGAAGCTTTCTTT. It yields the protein CASSPPGGRTNTEAFF.